This TCR beta chain was sequenced in a study of T cell responses to AZD1222 COVID-19 vaccine. Repertoires were generated with immunoSEQ multiplex PCR, while TCRdb's copy carries only in-frame clones and drops some. This table has almost 95,000 clones, 85% appearing once. Germline V gene lookup returns CDR1 LGHNA and CDR2 YNFKEQ. V lost 4 bases to trimming and J lost 0 bases, with 4 bases between them. The CDR3 extends over 13 amino acids. The chain carries TRBV4-2 and TRBJ1-5, with D unresolved. This sequence was found in an adult who received the AZD1222 COVID-19 vaccine. Sequenced material: peripheral blood, taken 28 days after the second AZD1222 dose. The CDR3 spells CASSRYSNQPQHF. CDR3 nucleotides: TGTGCCAGCAGCCGATATAGCAATCAGCCCCAGCATTTT.